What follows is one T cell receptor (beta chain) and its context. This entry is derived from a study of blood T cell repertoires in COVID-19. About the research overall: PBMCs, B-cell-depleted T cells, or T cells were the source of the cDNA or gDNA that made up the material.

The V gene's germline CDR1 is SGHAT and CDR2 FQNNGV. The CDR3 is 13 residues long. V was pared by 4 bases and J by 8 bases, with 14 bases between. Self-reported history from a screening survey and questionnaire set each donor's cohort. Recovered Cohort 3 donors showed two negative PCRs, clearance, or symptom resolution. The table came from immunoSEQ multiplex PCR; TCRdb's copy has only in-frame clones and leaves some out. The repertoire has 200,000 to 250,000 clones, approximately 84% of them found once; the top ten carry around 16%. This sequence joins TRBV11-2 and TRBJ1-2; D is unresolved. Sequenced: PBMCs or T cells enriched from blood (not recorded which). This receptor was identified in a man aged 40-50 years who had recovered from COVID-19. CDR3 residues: CASSSIKRSGYTF. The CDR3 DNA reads TGTGCCAGCAGCTCGATTAAGAGGTCCGGCTACACCTTC.